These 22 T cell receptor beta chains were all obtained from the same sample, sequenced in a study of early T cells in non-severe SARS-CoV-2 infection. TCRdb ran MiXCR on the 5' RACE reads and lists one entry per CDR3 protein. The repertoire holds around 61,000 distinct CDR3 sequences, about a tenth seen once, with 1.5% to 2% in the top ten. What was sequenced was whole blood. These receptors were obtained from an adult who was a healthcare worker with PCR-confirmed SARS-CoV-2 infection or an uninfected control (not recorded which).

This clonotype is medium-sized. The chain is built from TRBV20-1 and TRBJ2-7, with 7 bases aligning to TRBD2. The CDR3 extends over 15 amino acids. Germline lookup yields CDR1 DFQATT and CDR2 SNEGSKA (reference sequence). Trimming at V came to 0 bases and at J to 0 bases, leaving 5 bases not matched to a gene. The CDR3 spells CSARDPGRVSYEQYF. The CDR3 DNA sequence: TGCAGTGCTAGAGATCCTGGGAGGGTCTCCTACGAGCAGTACTTC.

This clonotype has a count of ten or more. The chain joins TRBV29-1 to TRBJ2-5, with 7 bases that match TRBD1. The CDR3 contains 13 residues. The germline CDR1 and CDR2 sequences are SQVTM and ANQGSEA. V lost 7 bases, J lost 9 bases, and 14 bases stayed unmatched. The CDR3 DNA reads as TGCAGCGCCAGCCCGGGACAGCTCGGGGCCCAGTACTTC. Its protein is CSASPGQLGAQYF.

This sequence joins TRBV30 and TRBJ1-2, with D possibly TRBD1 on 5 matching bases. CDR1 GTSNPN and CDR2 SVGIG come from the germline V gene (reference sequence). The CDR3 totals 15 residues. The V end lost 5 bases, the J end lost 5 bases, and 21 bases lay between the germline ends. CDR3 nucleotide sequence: TGTGCCTGGGGGATCGTGGTCAGGGCGGGATATGGCTACACCTTC. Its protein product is CAWGIVVRAGYGYTF.

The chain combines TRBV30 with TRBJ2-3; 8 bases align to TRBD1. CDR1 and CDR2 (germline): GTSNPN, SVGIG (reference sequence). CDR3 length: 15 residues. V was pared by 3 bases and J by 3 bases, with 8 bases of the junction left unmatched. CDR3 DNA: TGTGCCTGGAGGGGGGCAGGGGGCAGAACAGATACGCAGTATTTT. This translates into CAWRGAGGRTDTQYF.

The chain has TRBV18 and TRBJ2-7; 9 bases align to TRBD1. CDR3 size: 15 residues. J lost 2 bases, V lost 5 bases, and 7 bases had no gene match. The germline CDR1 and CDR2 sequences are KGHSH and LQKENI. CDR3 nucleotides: TGTGCCAGCTCAGTTGGACAGGGGAGTACCTACGAGCAGTACTTC. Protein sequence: CASSVGQGSTYEQYF.

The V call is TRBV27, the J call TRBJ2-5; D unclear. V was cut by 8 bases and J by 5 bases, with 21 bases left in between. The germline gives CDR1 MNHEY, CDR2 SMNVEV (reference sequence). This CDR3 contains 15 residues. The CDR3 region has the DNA TGTGCCAGCCGCCCGTCCGGTTTTCCACACGAGACCCAGTACTTC. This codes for CASRPSGFPHETQYF.

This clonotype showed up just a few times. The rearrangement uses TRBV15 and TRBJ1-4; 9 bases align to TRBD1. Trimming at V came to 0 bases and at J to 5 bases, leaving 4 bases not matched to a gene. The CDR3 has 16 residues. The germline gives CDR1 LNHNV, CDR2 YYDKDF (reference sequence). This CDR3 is CATSRDTGQGNEKLFF. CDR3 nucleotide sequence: TGTGCCACCAGCAGAGATACGGGACAGGGAAATGAAAAACTGTTTTTT.

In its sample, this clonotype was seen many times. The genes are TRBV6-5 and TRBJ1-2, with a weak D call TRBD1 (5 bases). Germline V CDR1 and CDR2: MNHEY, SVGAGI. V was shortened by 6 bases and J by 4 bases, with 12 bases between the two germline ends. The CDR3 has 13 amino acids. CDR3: CASSYRSFYGYTF. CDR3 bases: TGTGCCAGCAGCTACAGGAGTTTCTATGGCTACACCTTC.

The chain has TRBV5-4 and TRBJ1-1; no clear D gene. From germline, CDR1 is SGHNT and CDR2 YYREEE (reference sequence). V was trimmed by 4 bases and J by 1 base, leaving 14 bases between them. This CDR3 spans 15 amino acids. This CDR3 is CASSPPGVPNTEAFF. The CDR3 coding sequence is TGTGCCAGCAGCCCTCCCGGGGTCCCGAACACTGAAGCTTTCTTT. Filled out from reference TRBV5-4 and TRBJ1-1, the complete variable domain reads ETGVTQSPTHLIKTRGQQVTLRCSSQSGHNTVSWYQQALGQGPQFIFQYYREEENGRGNFPPRFSGLQFPNYSSELNVNALELDDSALYLCASSPPGVPNTEAFFGQGTRLTVV.

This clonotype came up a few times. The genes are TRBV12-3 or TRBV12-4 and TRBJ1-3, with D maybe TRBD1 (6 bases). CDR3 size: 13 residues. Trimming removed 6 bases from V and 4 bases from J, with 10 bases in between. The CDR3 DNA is TGTGCCAGCAGCGGACAGATAGGAAACACCATATATTTT. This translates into CASSGQIGNTIYF.

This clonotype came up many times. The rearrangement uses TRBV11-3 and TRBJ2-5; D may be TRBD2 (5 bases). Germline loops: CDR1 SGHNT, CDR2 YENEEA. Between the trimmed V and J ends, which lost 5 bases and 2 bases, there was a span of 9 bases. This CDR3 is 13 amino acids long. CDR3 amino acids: CASSKLGQETQYF. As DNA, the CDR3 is TGTGCCAGCAGCAAACTAGGGCAAGAGACCCAGTACTTC.

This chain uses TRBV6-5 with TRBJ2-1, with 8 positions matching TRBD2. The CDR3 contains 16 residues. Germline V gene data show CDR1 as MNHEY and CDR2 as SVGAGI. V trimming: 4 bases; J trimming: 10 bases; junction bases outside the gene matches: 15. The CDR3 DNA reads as TGTGCCAGCAGTTCAGCCCTAGGGCGGGGGGCCAGGGAGCAGTTCTTC. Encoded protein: CASSSALGRGAREQFF.

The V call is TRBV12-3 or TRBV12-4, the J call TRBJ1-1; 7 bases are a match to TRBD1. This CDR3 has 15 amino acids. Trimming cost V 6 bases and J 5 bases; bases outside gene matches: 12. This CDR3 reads CASRPPGARGTEAFF. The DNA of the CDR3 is TGTGCCAGCAGGCCGCCGGGCGCCAGGGGGACTGAAGCTTTCTTT.

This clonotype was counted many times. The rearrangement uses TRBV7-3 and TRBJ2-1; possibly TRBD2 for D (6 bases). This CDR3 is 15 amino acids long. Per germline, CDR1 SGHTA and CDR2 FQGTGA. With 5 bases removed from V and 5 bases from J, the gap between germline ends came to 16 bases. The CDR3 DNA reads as TGTGCCAGCAGCCCGTGGGGAGGCGCCGACAATGAGCAGTTCTTC. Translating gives CASSPWGGADNEQFF.

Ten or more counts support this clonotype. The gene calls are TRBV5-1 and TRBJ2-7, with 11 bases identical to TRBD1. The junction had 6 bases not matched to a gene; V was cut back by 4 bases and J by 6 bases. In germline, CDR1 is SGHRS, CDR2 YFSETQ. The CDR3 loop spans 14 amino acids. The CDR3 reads CASSLGQGVTEQYF. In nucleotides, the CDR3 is TGCGCCAGCAGCCTGGGACAGGGGGTCACCGAGCAGTACTTC.

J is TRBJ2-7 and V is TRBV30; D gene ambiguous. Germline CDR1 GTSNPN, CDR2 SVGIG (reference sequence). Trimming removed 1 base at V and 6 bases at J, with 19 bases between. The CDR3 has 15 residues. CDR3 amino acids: CAWSDYRRPHTEQYF. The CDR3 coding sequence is TGTGCCTGGAGTGATTATAGGCGACCCCACACCGAGCAGTACTTC. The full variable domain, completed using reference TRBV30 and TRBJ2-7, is SQTIHQWPATLVQPVGSPLSLECTVEGTSNPNLYWYRQAAGRGLQLLFYSVGIGQISSEVPQNLSASRPQDRQFILSSKKLLLSDSGFYLCAWSDYRRPHTEQYFGPGTRLTVT.

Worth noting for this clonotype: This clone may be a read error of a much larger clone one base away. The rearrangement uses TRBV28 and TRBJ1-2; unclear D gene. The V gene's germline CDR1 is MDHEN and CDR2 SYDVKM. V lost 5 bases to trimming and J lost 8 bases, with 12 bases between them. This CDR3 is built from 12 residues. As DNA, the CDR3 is TGTGCCAGCAGTCCCTGGTTGTTCGGCTACACCTTC. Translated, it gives CASSPWLFGYTF.

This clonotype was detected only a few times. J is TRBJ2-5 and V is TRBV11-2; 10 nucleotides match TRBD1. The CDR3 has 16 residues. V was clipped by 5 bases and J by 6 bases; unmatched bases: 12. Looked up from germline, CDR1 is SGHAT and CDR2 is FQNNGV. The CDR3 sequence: CASSVTGTGAWKTQYF. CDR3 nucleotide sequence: TGTGCCAGCAGCGTAACCGGGACAGGGGCGTGGAAGACCCAGTACTTC.

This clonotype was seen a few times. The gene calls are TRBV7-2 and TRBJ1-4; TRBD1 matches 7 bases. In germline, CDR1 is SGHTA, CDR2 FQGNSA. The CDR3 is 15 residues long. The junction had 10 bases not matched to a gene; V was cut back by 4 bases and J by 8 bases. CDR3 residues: CASSSAGTAAEKLFF. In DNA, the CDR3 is TGTGCCAGCAGCTCCGCCGGGACAGCTGCCGAAAAACTGTTTTTT.

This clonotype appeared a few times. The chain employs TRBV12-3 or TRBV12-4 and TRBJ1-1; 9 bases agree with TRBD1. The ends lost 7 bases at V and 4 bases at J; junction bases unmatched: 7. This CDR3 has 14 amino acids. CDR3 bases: TGTGCCAGCACCCGGACAGGGGAGGGCACTGAAGCTTTCTTT. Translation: CASTRTGEGTEAFF.

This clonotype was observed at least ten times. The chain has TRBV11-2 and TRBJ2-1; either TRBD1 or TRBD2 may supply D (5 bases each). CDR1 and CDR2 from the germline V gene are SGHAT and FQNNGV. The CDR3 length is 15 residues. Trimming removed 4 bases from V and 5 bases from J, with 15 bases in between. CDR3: CASSSPGRRNNEQFF. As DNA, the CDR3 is TGTGCCAGCAGCTCACCGGGACGGAGGAACAATGAGCAGTTCTTC.

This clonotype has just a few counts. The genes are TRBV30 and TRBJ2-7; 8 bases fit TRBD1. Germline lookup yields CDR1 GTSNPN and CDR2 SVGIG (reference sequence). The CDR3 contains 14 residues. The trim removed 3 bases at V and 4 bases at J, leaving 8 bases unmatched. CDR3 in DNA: TGTGCCTGGAGAGCAGGGGGCGCCGGTTACGAGCAGTACTTC. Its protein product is CAWRAGGAGYEQYF.